This T cell receptor (beta chain) was sequenced in a study of neurological immune-mediated disorders. This clonotype has at least ten counts. TCRdb used MiXCR to reprocess the 5' RACE reads, holding one entry per CDR3 protein. The sample consists of about 84,000 distinct CDR3 sequences, approximately 10% of them appearing once. Germline V gene data show CDR1 as SGHTA and CDR2 as FQGTGA. The germline V and J ends were trimmed by 1 base and 5 bases, with 8 bases remaining between them. This CDR3 region has 14 residues. The sequenced material came from PBMCs. The gene calls are TRBV7-3 and TRBJ2-2, with a tentative D call TRBD2 (6 bases). This sequence originates from a man aged 40-49 years in good health. CDR3 in amino acids: CASSLMGGTGELFF. The CDR3, as DNA: TGTGCCAGCAGCTTAATGGGGGGAACCGGGGAGCTGTTTTTT. Using reference TRBV7-3 and TRBJ2-2 for the parts outside the CDR3, the full variable domain is GAGVSQTPSNKVTEKGKYVELRCDPISGHTALYWYRQSLGQGPEFLIYFQGTGAADDSGLPNDRFFAVRPEGSVSTLKIQRTERGDSAVYLCASSLMGGTGELFFGEGSRLTVL.